This paragraph covers one TCR beta chain sequence. The antigen remains unidentified. These data are taken from a study of blood T cells in healthy people across ages. The use of a sample-barcoded 5' primer and a J-beta primer mix characterized a second PCR of about 7 to 12 cycles. Every molecule of cDNA carried a tag from a template-switch adaptor with 12 random nucleotides. In TCRdb, the 5' RACE reads were re-called with MiXCR into one record per CDR3 protein. The table includes around 2 million distinct CDR3 sequences, approximately 39% detected once. Russia was home to the donors, healthy Caucasian individuals aged about 6 to 90. The CDR3 has 16 residues. With V trimmed by 5 bases and J by 5 bases, 6 bases remained unmatched. The germline V gene has CDR1 MNHNS and CDR2 SASEGT. The study, taken as a whole, reports: Because donor CMV status was unknown, expanded clonotype changes were possibly confounded. PBMCs went unsorted, and a conclusive naive versus antigen-experienced comparison was therefore prevented.

The TCR comes from a human donor in good health. The sample was blood. The chain joins TRBV6-1 to TRBJ2-1; 13 bases line up with TRBD2. In DNA form, the CDR3 reads TGTGCCAGCAGTTCCCGGACTAGCGGGGGTCACAATGAGCAGTTCTTC. Translation gives CASSSRTSGGHNEQFF.